This T cell receptor (beta chain) was obtained from a study of graft-versus-host responses after intestinal transplantation. Sequencing used immunoSEQ multiplex PCR; TCRdb keeps in-frame clones, though not all of them. Here the sample spans tens of thousands of clones, around nine tenths being singletons. Comments on this clone: Its target is not known.

CDR1 SGHDN and CDR2 FVKESK come from the germline V gene. The CDR3 covers 15 residues. V gave up 4 bases and J gave up 4 bases; unmatched junction bases: 7. This TCR derives from a human donor who received an intestinal transplant. Sequencing was performed on unstimulated CD8+ T cells sorted from spleen or lymph node cells, taken before intestinal transplant. The genes are TRBV14 and TRBJ1-2; 9 nucleotides align to TRBD1. The CDR3 here is CASSPGTGLTYGYTF. The CDR3 nucleotides are TGTGCCAGCAGCCCCGGGACAGGGCTAACCTATGGCTACACCTTC.